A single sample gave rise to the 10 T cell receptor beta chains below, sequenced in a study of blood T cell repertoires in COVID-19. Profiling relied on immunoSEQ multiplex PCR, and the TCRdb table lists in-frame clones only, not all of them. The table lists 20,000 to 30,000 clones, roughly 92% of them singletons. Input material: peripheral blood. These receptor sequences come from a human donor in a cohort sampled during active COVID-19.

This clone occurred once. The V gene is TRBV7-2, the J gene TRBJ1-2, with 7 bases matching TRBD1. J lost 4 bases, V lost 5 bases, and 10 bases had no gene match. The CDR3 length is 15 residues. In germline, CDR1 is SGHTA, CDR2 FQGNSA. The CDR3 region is CASSPQTGFSYGYTF. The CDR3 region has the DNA TGTGCCAGCAGCCCACAGACAGGGTTTAGCTATGGCTACACCTTC.

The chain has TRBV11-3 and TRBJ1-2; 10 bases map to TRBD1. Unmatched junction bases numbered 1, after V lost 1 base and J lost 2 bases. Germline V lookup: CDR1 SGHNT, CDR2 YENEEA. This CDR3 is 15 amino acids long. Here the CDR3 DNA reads TGTGCCAGCAGCTTAGCGGGACAGGGGAACTATGGCTACACCTTC. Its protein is CASSLAGQGNYGYTF.

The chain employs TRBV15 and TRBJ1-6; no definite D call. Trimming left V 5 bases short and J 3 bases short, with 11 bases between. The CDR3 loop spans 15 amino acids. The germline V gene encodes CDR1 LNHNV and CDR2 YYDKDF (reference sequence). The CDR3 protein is CATSGLQNYNSPLHF. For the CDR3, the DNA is TGTGCCACCAGCGGTCTACAGAACTATAATTCACCCCTCCACTTT.

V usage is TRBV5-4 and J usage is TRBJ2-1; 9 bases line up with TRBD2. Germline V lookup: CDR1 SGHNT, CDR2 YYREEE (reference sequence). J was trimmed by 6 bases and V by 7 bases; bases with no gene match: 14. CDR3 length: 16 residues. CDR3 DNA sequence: TGTGCCAGCGTCTACGACGCGGGAGGGCTGGTCAATGAGCAGTTCTTC. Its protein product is CASVYDAGGLVNEQFF.

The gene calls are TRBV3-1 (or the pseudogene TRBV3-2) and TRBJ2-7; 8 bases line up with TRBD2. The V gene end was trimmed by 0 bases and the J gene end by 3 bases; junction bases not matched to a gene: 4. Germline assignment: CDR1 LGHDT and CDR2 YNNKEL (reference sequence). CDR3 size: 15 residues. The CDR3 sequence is CASSQDRGTSYEQYF. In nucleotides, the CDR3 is TGTGCCAGCAGCCAAGATCGGGGGACTAGCTACGAGCAGTACTTC.

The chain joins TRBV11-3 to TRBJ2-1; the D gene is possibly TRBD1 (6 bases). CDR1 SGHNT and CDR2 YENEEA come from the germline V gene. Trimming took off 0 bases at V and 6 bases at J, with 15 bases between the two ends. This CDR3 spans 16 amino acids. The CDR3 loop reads CASSLEGQGLGNEQFF. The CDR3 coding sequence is TGTGCCAGCAGCTTAGAGGGGCAGGGGCTGGGCAATGAGCAGTTCTTC.

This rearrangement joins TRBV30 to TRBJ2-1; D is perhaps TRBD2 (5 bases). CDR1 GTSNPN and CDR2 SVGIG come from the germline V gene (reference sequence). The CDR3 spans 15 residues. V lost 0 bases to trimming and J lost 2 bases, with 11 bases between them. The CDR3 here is CAWSVGSTAYNEQFF. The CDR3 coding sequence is TGTGCCTGGAGTGTGGGGAGTACCGCCTACAATGAGCAGTTCTTC.

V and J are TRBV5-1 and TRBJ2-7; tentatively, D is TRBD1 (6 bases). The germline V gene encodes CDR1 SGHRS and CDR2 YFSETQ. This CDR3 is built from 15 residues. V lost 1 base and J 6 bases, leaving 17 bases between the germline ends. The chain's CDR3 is CASSLFPTGQREQYF. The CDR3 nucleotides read TGCGCCAGCAGCTTGTTCCCAACAGGGCAGCGCGAGCAGTACTTC.

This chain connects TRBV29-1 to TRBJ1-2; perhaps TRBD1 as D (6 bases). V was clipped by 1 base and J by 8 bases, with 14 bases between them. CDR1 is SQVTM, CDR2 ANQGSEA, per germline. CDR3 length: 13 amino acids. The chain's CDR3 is CSVEGITGTGYTF. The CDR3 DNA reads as TGCAGCGTTGAAGGGATTACAGGGACCGGCTACACCTTC.

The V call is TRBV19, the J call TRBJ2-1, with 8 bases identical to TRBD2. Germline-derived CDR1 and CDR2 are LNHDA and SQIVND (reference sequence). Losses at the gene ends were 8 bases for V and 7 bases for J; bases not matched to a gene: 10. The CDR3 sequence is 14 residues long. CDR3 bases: TGTGCCAGTGGAGCGGGAGCCCTGGGGAATGAGCAGTTCTTC. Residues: CASGAGALGNEQFF.